This TCR beta chain originates from a study of early stage breast cancer tumors. Findings of the study overall: Comparing each tissue with blood distinguished tumor from normal in most of the 16 patients.

The ends were cut back, 4 bases at V and 2 bases at J, with 7 bases in the middle. CDR3 length: 12 amino acids. Germline CDR1 is GTSNPN and CDR2 is SVGIG (reference sequence). Only in-frame clones appear in the TCRdb table, and some are missing; sequencing was by immunoSEQ multiplex PCR. Here the sample spans 9,500 to 11,000 clones, around 73% being singletons. A word on this clone: The antigen remains unidentified.

Input material: breast tumor tissue. The receptor's source is a person in their 40s with breast cancer. The rearrangement joins TRBV30 to TRBJ2-3; D uncertain. Here the CDR3 reads CAWNGVTDTQYF. In DNA form, the CDR3 reads TGTGCCTGGAATGGCGTCACAGATACGCAGTATTTT.